Sequencing of this T cell receptor (beta chain) was carried out in a study of blood T cell repertoires in COVID-19. Across the whole study: COVID-19 samples from acute and convalescent phases originated in the United States, Italy and Spain.

The CDR3 runs to 14 residues. V was cut by 3 bases and J by 6 bases, with 14 bases left in between. Germline V gives CDR1 GTSNPN, CDR2 SVGIG (reference sequence). Seattle's cohort entered during active infection and was followed longitudinally. Original analysis: Estimation of nucleated cell counts was performed using reference gene primer amplification. The table came from immunoSEQ multiplex PCR; TCRdb's copy has only in-frame clones and leaves some out. The V and J calls and the clone size are those of that table, but D and trimming were determined from the DNA. The sample yields some 500,000 clones, around nine tenths seen once.

This TCR came from a woman between 50 and 59 years old with COVID-19, enrolled during active disease. Sequencing used peripheral blood. V usage is TRBV30 and J usage is TRBJ1-4; D not certain. Here the CDR3 DNA reads TGTGCCTGGAGAGCTAGGGTGGAGGATGAAAAACTGTTTTTT. This sequence encodes CAWRARVEDEKLFF.